This T cell receptor beta chain was identified in a study of blood T cell repertoires in COVID-19. V lost 4 bases and J lost 2, with 18 bases in between. Germline CDR1 reads MGHRA; CDR2 reads YSYEKL. This CDR3 is 16 amino acids long. TCRdb keeps only in-frame clones here, not all; method: immunoSEQ multiplex PCR. The data contain approximately 320,000 clones, 80% to 90% of them seen just once; the ten biggest clones take up approximately 9%. The rearrangement links TRBV4-1 to TRBJ2-7; possible D gene TRBD2, 6 bases. The receptor was derived from a woman aged 18-29 years who had recovered from COVID-19. The sample taken for sequencing was PBMCs or T cells enriched from blood (not recorded which). The CDR3 loop reads CASSREDLQLAYEQYF. CDR3 nucleotides: TGCGCCAGCAGCCGGGAGGATCTTCAATTGGCCTACGAGCAGTACTTC.